This is a list of T cell receptor beta chains from one sample in a study of blood T cells in healthy people across ages. Each CDR3 protein is one row after TCRdb ran MiXCR on the 5' RACE reads. This sample has 550,000 to 600,000 distinct CDR3 sequences; 45% to 55% occur once, and the top ten carry 20% to 25%. Sequencing input: blood. These receptors originate from a man of 80 years or more in good health. Each CDR3 is given with its conserved first and last residue. The D gene is left open where the match is weak. Expanded clones are given a class, and other clones once, few, many or no size at all.

-,TRBJ1-3,TRBV7-8,-,CASSLAVEPGNTIYF,TGTGCCAGCAGCTTAGCGGTAGAACCTGGAAACACCATATATTTT
TRBD1,TRBJ1-2,TRBV9,-,CASSVEGTGLYGYTF,TGTGCCAGCAGCGTGGAGGGGACAGGGCTGTATGGCTACACCTTC
-,TRBJ2-7,TRBV4-2,few,CASSQSSLAETSYEQYF,TGTGCCAGCAGCCAAAGCTCGTTAGCGGAAACCTCCTACGAGCAGTACTTC
TRBD1,TRBJ2-5,TRBV7-2,-,CASSPRTFQQGAWETQYF,TGTGCCAGCAGCCCCCGGACTTTCCAACAGGGGGCGTGGGAGACCCAGTACTTC
TRBD1,TRBJ2-7,TRBV20-1,-,CSARDLRGQGEQYF,TGCAGTGCTAGAGATCTCAGGGGGCAGGGCGAGCAGTACTTC
TRBD2,TRBJ2-4,TRBV18,-,CASSPMVAGHQGKNIQYF,TGTGCCAGCTCACCAATGGTAGCGGGGCACCAAGGAAAAAACATTCAGTACTTC
-,TRBJ1-1,TRBV3-1,-,CASSLIPGGNTEAFF,TGTGCCAGCAGCCTGATTCCGGGGGGGAACACTGAAGCTTTCTTT
TRBD1,TRBJ1-2,TRBV7-8,-,CASSLARQGRDYGYTF,TGTGCCAGCAGCTTAGCCCGACAGGGACGGGACTATGGCTACACCTTC
-,TRBJ2-3,TRBV28,-,CASSFGRADFTDTQYF,TGTGCCAGCAGCTTTGGGAGAGCGGACTTCACAGATACGCAGTATTTT
TRBD2,TRBJ2-1,TRBV11-1,-,CASSSGLAGHNEQFF,TGTGCCAGCAGCTCGGGACTAGCGGGACACAATGAGCAGTTCTTC
TRBD1,TRBJ2-1,TRBV7-2,-,CASSFGGEAGGYNEQFF,TGTGCCAGCAGCTTTGGTGGCGAGGCAGGGGGATACAATGAGCAGTTCTTC
-,TRBJ2-1,TRBV7-2,-,CASSWDFYNEQFF,TGTGCCAGCAGCTGGGACTTCTACAATGAGCAGTTCTTC
TRBD2,TRBJ2-1,TRBV3-1,-,CASSRRRLADAYNEQFF,TGTGCCAGCAGCCGCCGACGACTAGCGGATGCCTACAATGAGCAGTTCTTC
-,TRBJ2-3,TRBV24-1,few,CATGGDTDTQYF,TGTGCCACCGGAGGGGACACAGATACGCAGTATTTT
-,TRBJ1-5,TRBV6-6,-,CASSTGDGVNQPQHF,TGTGCCAGCAGTACCGGGGACGGGGTCAATCAGCCCCAGCATTTT
-,TRBJ2-1,TRBV6-5,-,CATNGGYNEQFF,TGTGCCACCAACGGGGGCTACAATGAGCAGTTCTTC
-,TRBJ2-3,TRBV6-4,-,CASSDAAGEVDTQYF,TGTGCCAGCAGTGACGCTGCTGGGGAGGTAGATACGCAGTATTTT
-,TRBJ2-5,TRBV5-6,-,CASSSNRGEIQETQYF,TGTGCCAGCAGCTCCAACCGGGGCGAAATACAAGAGACCCAGTACTTC
-,TRBJ2-7,TRBV4-3,-,CASSQGRGLAPYEQYF,TGCGCCAGCAGCCAGGGGCGGGGGCTAGCGCCCTACGAGCAGTACTTC
TRBD2,TRBJ2-5,TRBV10-1,-,CASSERGSGGREIQYF,TGCGCCAGCAGTGAAAGGGGTAGCGGGGGACGGGAGATCCAGTACTTC
TRBD2,TRBJ2-1,TRBV12-3/TRBV12-4,-,CASSLTGLAGTSYNEQFF,TGTGCCAGCAGTTTGACAGGACTAGCGGGGACCTCCTACAATGAGCAGTTCTTC
-,TRBJ1-2,TRBV12-3/TRBV12-4,few,CASRTDGNYGYTF,TGTGCCAGCAGGACTGACGGTAACTATGGCTACACCTTC
-,TRBJ2-5,TRBV3-1,-,CASSQEIPGVAETQYF,TGTGCCAGCAGCCAAGAGATTCCGGGAGTGGCAGAGACCCAGTACTTC
TRBD2,TRBJ2-5,TRBV25-1,-,CASSEPGLAYNEQYF,TGTGCCAGCAGTGAGCCGGGACTAGCTTACAATGAGCAGTACTTC
TRBD1,TRBJ1-1,TRBV4-3,-,CASRDRGLNTEAFF,TGCGCCAGCAGGGACAGGGGCCTGAACACTGAAGCTTTCTTT
-,TRBJ1-2,TRBV5-1,-,CASSPSGGARANYGYTF,TGCGCCAGCAGCCCCTCTGGCGGCGCTAGGGCTAACTATGGCTACACCTTC
-,TRBJ1-1,TRBV10-3,-,CAISQTLGLHTEAFF,TGTGCCATCAGTCAAACCTTGGGCCTTCACACTGAAGCTTTCTTT
-,TRBJ2-5,TRBV20-1,-,CNAPNSGLHQETQYF,TGCAATGCTCCCAATTCAGGACTCCACCAAGAGACCCAGTACTTC
TRBD2,TRBJ2-1,TRBV7-3,-,CASSSGLAGVVEQFF,TGTGCCAGCAGCTCCGGACTAGCGGGAGTGGTTGAGCAGTTCTTC